The TCR beta chain described here comes from a study of T-cell reconstitution after alpha-beta-depleted transplantation in children. This clonotype has only a few counts. Its antigen remains unidentified. The library targeted TCRbeta and was prepared with unique molecular identifiers. TCRdb called the PCR reads again in MiXCR, with one record for every CDR3 protein. The table includes some 310,000 distinct CDR3 sequences, around 25% detected once. Regarding the study as a whole: Recipient T cells and thymic progenitors that survived were the source of the high TCRbeta diversity seen at day 60 in some patients. The origin of alpha-beta T cells about two months after transplant was reportedly several hundred expanded graft clones. Hyperexpanded clones declined; after one year, newly produced T cells mostly supplied diversity.

The CDR3 consists of 13 residues. CDR1 and CDR2 from the germline V gene are MRHNA and SNTAGT. With 8 bases removed from V and 6 bases from J, the gap between germline ends came to 16 bases. The genes are TRBV6-4 and TRBJ1-2, with no clear D. Here the sequenced sample was PBMCs, mostly from graft donor cells, taken 180 days after TCRalphabeta/CD19-depleted stem cell transplant. This clonotype was obtained from a male patient aged 10-17 years who had a stem cell transplant for acute lymphoblastic leukemia, so the T cells may come from the graft donor. CDR3 sequence (DNA): TGTGCCAGCCTGCCCCAACGACGGGATGGCTACACCTTC. It is translated as CASLPQRRDGYTF.